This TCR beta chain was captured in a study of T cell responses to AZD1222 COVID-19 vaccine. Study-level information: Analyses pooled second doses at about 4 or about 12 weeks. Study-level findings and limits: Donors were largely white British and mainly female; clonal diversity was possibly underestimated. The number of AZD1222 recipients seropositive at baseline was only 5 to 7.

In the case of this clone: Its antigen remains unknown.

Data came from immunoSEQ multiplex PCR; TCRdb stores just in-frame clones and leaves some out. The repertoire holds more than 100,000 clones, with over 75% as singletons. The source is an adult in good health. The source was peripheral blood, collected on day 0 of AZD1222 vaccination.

This chain's CDR3 is CASSPALDTQYF. Here the CDR3 DNA reads TGTGCCAGCTCCCCCGCCTTAGATACGCAGTATTTT. The chain uses TRBV18 and TRBJ2-3, with D unclear. V dropped 6 bases and J dropped 5 bases, with 9 bases sitting between them. This CDR3 comprises 12 residues. Germline CDR1 is KGHSH and CDR2 is LQKENI.